This T cell receptor (beta chain) was identified in a study of T cells in Graves' hyperthyroidism and ophthalmopathy. Study-wide results and caveats: Appearing also in blood were most of the thyroid clonotypes expanded above 0.001.

The hyperthyroidism was newly diagnosed and had lasted under 2 months; the patients were aged 18 to 65. This clonotype has at least ten counts. Its specificity is not known. V was cut by 2 bases and J by 3 bases, with 13 bases left in between. Germline CDR1 is LNHDA and CDR2 is SQIVND (reference sequence). The CDR3 covers 15 residues. The CDR3 regions of TCR beta were amplified from RNA transcripts. HTBI primers were used for first-round RT-PCR of the TCR CDR3. TCRdb reprocessed the multiplex PCR reads with MiXCR, giving one entry per CDR3 protein. The sample lists some 600,000 distinct CDR3 sequences; over 11% were seen once.

Sequencing used blood. The chain carries TRBV19 and TRBJ1-1; D uncertain. The clonotype comes from a woman in her twenties or thirties with Graves' hyperthyroidism that later progressed to Graves' ophthalmopathy. In DNA form, the CDR3 reads TGTGCCAGTAGTATATTGCCTCTCAAGGACACTGAAGCTTTCTTT. Its protein product is CASSILPLKDTEAFF.